This is a list of T cell receptor beta chains from one sample in a study of blood T cell repertoires in COVID-19. Data came from immunoSEQ multiplex PCR; TCRdb stores just in-frame clones and leaves some out. The data show roughly 190,000 clones, with 80% to 95% seen just once and roughly 0.56% held by the top ten. Sequencing was performed on peripheral blood. These receptors were taken from a middle-aged man with acute or convalescent COVID-19. The CDR3 runs from the conserved cysteine through the conserved F or W.

J: TRBJ2-7; V: TRBV7-2; CDR3: CASSLVRGSDYEQYF
J: TRBJ2-1; V: TRBV27; CDR3: CASSSPPSGVRNEQFF
J: TRBJ2-1; V: TRBV5-8; CDR3: CASSLDARVDEQFF
J: TRBJ1-3; V: TRBV10-3; CDR3: CAISESTSRNTIYF
J: TRBJ2-1; V: TRBV11-2; CDR3: CASSLDSIYNEQFF
J: TRBJ1-2; V: TRBV4-2; CDR3: CASSQADYGYTF
J: TRBJ1-6; V: TRBV2; CDR3: CASSEGRANSPLHF
J: TRBJ1-1; V: TRBV4-2; CDR3: CASSQVGQGYVTEAFF
J: TRBJ2-1; V: TRBV19; CDR3: CASSISRGREQFF
J: TRBJ1-2; V: TRBV10-3; CDR3: CATPDRDYGYTF
J: TRBJ1-2; V: TRBV11-2; CDR3: CASSLVGTGIYGYTF
J: TRBJ2-7; V: TRBV27; CDR3: CASSLIGSGNDEQYF
J: TRBJ1-4; V: TRBV20-1; CDR3: CSPRLNEKLFF
J: TRBJ1-1; V: TRBV4-2; CDR3: CASSQNVRVGLLNTEAFF
J: TRBJ1-2; V: TRBV6-1; CDR3: CASSDGLGARGYTF
J: TRBJ1-6; V: TRBV18; CDR3: CASSPGSLVQSPLHF
J: TRBJ1-3; V: TRBV5-4; CDR3: CASSLGHIYSGNTIYF
J: TRBJ1-6; V: TRBV5-1; CDR3: CASSSGSALGGSYNSPLHF
J: TRBJ2-1; V: TRBV6-2/TRBV6-3; CDR3: CASCRTGTPYNEQFF
J: TRBJ2-7; V: TRBV7-9; CDR3: CASSLRTGGYSYEQYF
J: TRBJ2-2; V: TRBV18; CDR3: CASSTPQFDTGELFF
J: TRBJ2-5; V: TRBV9; CDR3: CASTRGLAGQETQYF